This T cell receptor (beta chain) was documented in a study of cytomegalovirus exposure and HLA in healthy donors. Study-level background: Early released data comprised 80 million to 100 million unique TCRs from HLA-typed donors.

The PCR employed 60 Vbeta primers together with 13 Jbeta primers. Measured with immunoSEQ multiplex PCR; TCRdb has only the in-frame clones, and not every one. The sample shows 75,000 to 85,000 clones, and 0.58% sits with its ten largest clones. Germline CDR1 reads LNHNV; CDR2 reads YYDKDF (reference sequence). This CDR3 contains 12 residues. Trimming stripped 0 bases from V and 4 bases from J, with 4 bases between. Points on this clone: Its antigen is undetermined.

General observations from the study: Per a prior analysis, the majority of TCR beta V segments were productive roughly 90% or roughly 30% of the time. Presence/absence analyses rested on an assumption that sequencing depth was roughly uniform across donors. Using the classifier, cytomegalovirus status was reportedly diagnosed with high specificity and sensitivity.

J is TRBJ2-7 and V is TRBV15; no firm D call. This sequence was found in a man aged 50 to 60 in good health and CMV-seronegative. Specimen: PBMCs. The DNA for the CDR3 is TGTGCCACCAGCAGAGATCAGTACGAGCAGTACTTC. Translated, it gives CATSRDQYEQYF.